Listed here are 3 T cell receptor beta chains from one sample, sequenced in a study of regulatory T cells in long-lasting Graves disease. Time point indicated: persistent/refractory GD, antithyroid drugs over 5 years with positive TRAb. PBMC RNA was the source of the TCR library. Libraries of TCR beta came from iRepertoire HTBI primers plus Arm-PCR of CDR3 regions. TCRdb recomputed calls from the multiplex PCR reads with MiXCR, one row per CDR3 protein. The data contain about 290,000 distinct CDR3 sequences, 20% to 25% of them singletons. Sequenced here: peripheral blood mononuclear cells (PBMCs), sampled when the disease was refractory, from a patient treated with antithyroid drugs. The origin of the receptors is a female donor with Graves disease.

The chain carries TRBV7-9 and TRBJ2-7; tentatively, D is TRBD2 (6 bases). The V and J ends lost 2 bases and 5 bases respectively, with 10 bases between them. This CDR3 spans 13 amino acids. Germline V gene data show CDR1 as SEHNR and CDR2 as FQNEAQ (reference sequence). This CDR3 reads CASSLYGGNEQYF. The CDR3 DNA sequence: TGTGCCAGCAGCTTATATGGAGGGAACGAGCAGTACTTC.

This chain joins TRBV11-2 and TRBJ2-5; 14 nucleotides match TRBD2. V trimming: 5 bases; J trimming: 5 bases; junction bases outside the gene matches: 7. Per germline, CDR1 SGHAT and CDR2 FQNNGV. This CDR3 comprises 16 residues. As DNA, the CDR3 is TGTGCCAGCAGCATGACTAGCGGGAGGGCCTGGGAGACCCAGTACTTC. This translates into CASSMTSGRAWETQYF.

This sequence joins TRBV19 and TRBJ1-1; no clear D. Germline CDR1 reads LNHDA; CDR2 reads SQIVND (reference sequence). V lost 3 bases and J 6 bases, leaving 11 bases between the germline ends. The CDR3 loop spans 13 amino acids. CDR3 nucleotides: TGTGCCAGTAGTATTGGAACGCATGCTGAAGCTTTCTTT. Its protein is CASSIGTHAEAFF. Together with reference TRBV19 and TRBJ1-1, the CDR3 gives the full variable domain: DGGITQSPKYLFRKEGQNVTLSCEQNLNHDAMYWYRQDPGQGLRLIYYSQIVNDFQKGDIAEGYSVSREKKESFPLTVTSAQKNPTAFYLCASSIGTHAEAFFGQGTRLTVV.